This entry is about one T cell receptor (beta chain). Germline V gene data show CDR1 as MNHEY and CDR2 as SVGEGT. CDR3 length equals 13 residues. Trimming stripped 6 bases from V and 2 bases from J, with 10 bases between. This specimen comes from a study of blood T cell repertoires in COVID-19. On the study more broadly: Whether acute or convalescent, the COVID-19 samples came from the United States, Italy and Spain. In each case, the material was cDNA or gDNA derived from T cells, B-cell-depleted T cells, or PBMCs.

Original data processing: Nucleated cell counts were estimated from reference gene primer amplification. Profiling relied on immunoSEQ multiplex PCR, and the TCRdb table lists in-frame clones only, not all of them. The V and J calls and clone size come from that table; D and trimming were worked out from the DNA. Here the sample spans hundreds of thousands of clones, roughly 89% being singletons. The receptor was derived from a woman aged 18-30 years who had recovered from COVID-19. The chain joins TRBV6-2 or TRBV6-3 to TRBJ1-2, with D perhaps TRBD1 (6 bases). Sequences were obtained from peripheral blood. The CDR3 DNA follows: TGTGCCAGCAGCTTTACAGGGAACTATGGCTACACCTTC. The encoded protein is CASSFTGNYGYTF.